These 16 T cell receptor beta chains were all obtained from the same sample, sequenced in a study of blood T cell repertoires in COVID-19. The protocol was immunoSEQ multiplex PCR, while the TCRdb copy is restricted to in-frame clones and leaves out a portion. The sample lists hundreds of thousands of clones; around four fifths were seen once. Sequencing input: peripheral blood. These receptors were collected from a woman in her sixties or seventies with active or convalescent COVID-19.

The rearrangement joins TRBV19 to TRBJ2-1; TRBD1 agrees at 10 bases. CDR1 is LNHDA and CDR2 is SQIVND in the germline V gene (reference sequence). This CDR3 spans 16 amino acids. The J segment lost 6 bases and the V segment lost 4 bases, leaving 9 bases of the junction unmatched. CDR3 loop: CASSSDRGLRGNEQFF. In nucleotides, the CDR3 is TGTGCCAGTAGTAGCGACAGGGGGCTCAGGGGCAATGAGCAGTTCTTC.

This chain links TRBV28 with TRBJ1-2, with 7 bases matching TRBD1. After removal of 4 bases from V and 7 bases from J, the junction contained 3 bases not matched to a gene. CDR3 length: 12 residues. Germline CDR1 reads MDHEN; CDR2 reads SYDVKM. The CDR3 bases are TGTGCCAGCAGTTCGGGACAGTTTGGCTACACCTTC. It yields the protein CASSSGQFGYTF.

Comments on this clone: Other nucleotide sequences from this sample produce the same CDR3. The chain recombines TRBV5-1 with TRBJ2-7; TRBD1 is a possible D gene (5 bases). Trimming took off 7 bases at V and 1 base at J, with 12 bases between the two ends. CDR1 and CDR2 (germline): SGHRS, YFSETQ. The length of the CDR3 is 13 residues. The CDR3 region is CASREGASYEQYF. The CDR3 DNA reads TGCGCCAGCCGAGAAGGGGCATCCTACGAGCAGTACTTC.

The genes are TRBV2 and TRBJ1-6, with D unclear. Germline lookup yields CDR1 SNHLY and CDR2 FYNNEI. CDR3 size: 13 residues. Trimming took 5 bases from V and 9 from J, leaving 11 bases between them. The CDR3 loop reads CASSPRVISPLHF. CDR3 nucleotide sequence: TGTGCCAGCAGTCCTCGCGTCATTTCACCCCTCCACTTT.

The chain joins TRBV21-1 to TRBJ1-2; the table names TRBD1, a call not compared with the DNA. TRBV21-1 is a pseudogene. The CDR3 totals 18 residues. CDR3 coding DNA: TGTGCCAGCAGCAAAGTCTTCCCCCTCGGACAGGGAAACTATGGCTACACCTTC. It specifies CASSKVFPLGQGNYGYTF.

This clone was counted once. V usage is TRBV6-2 or TRBV6-3 and J usage is TRBJ2-5; TRBD1 matches at 7 bases. V trimming: 0 bases; J trimming: 2 bases; junction bases outside the gene matches: 15. Germline values: CDR1 MNHEY, CDR2 SVGEGT. The CDR3 sequence is 19 residues long. Written as DNA, the CDR3 is TGTGCCAGCAGTTACTCGATGCCCCCGGGACAGATTACTCAAGAGACCCAGTACTTC. Residues: CASSYSMPPGQITQETQYF.

This sequence joins TRBV18 and TRBJ1-1; D possibly corresponds to TRBD1 (5 bases). V lost 1 base to trimming and J lost 4 bases, with 16 bases between them. The CDR3 is made up of 16 amino acids. In germline, CDR1 is KGHSH, CDR2 LQKENI. CDR3: CASSPRVGGARTEAFF. The DNA of the CDR3 is TGTGCCAGCTCACCACGCGTCGGCGGGGCGCGCACTGAAGCTTTCTTT.

This clone has only a few counts. The V call is TRBV18, the J call TRBJ1-1; 10 bases match TRBD1. The V gene end was trimmed by 6 bases and the J gene end by 11 bases; junction bases not matched to a gene: 9. CDR1 is KGHSH, CDR2 LQKENI, per germline. CDR3 length: 13 residues. The CDR3 loop reads CASSLGTGDPAFF. In DNA, the CDR3 is TGTGCCAGCTCCCTCGGGACAGGGGATCCGGCTTTCTTT.

The rearrangement links TRBV6-5 to TRBJ1-1; 9 bases are a match to TRBD1. The germline V gene has CDR1 MNHEY and CDR2 SVGAGI. The CDR3 totals 15 residues. V shed 4 bases and J 3 bases; nucleotides not matched to a gene: 6. The CDR3 sequence is CASSSAGTGYTEAFF. The CDR3, as DNA: TGTGCCAGCAGTTCCGCCGGGACAGGGTACACTGAAGCTTTCTTT.

V usage is TRBV30 and J usage is TRBJ2-3, with a possible D match to TRBD2 (5 bases). The germline gives CDR1 GTSNPN, CDR2 SVGIG (reference sequence). The length of the CDR3 is 13 residues. V was cut by 0 bases and J by 4 bases, with 8 bases left in between. The CDR3 region is CAWSVLGSDTQYF. In DNA form, the CDR3 reads TGTGCCTGGAGTGTACTAGGGTCAGATACGCAGTATTTT.

The V gene is TRBV9, the J gene TRBJ2-5; 15 bases match TRBD2. Trimming at V came to 4 bases and at J to 5 bases, leaving 3 bases not matched to a gene. Germline-derived CDR1 and CDR2 are SGDLS and YYNGEE. CDR3 length: 15 amino acids. The CDR3 spells CASSYGLAGGETQYF. DNA of the CDR3: TGTGCCAGCAGCTATGGACTAGCGGGGGGGGAGACCCAGTACTTC.

The chain combines TRBV7-9 with TRBJ2-7; perhaps TRBD1 as D (6 bases). Germline-derived CDR1 and CDR2 are SEHNR and FQNEAQ (reference sequence). The CDR3 runs to 14 residues. V was trimmed by 0 bases and J by 3 bases, leaving 9 bases between them. CDR3: CASSLASRGYEQYF. In DNA, the CDR3 is TGTGCCAGCAGCTTAGCCAGCAGGGGCTACGAGCAGTACTTC.

V usage is TRBV10-1 and J usage is TRBJ2-5; 7 bases map to TRBD1. The junction had 9 bases not matched to a gene; V was cut back by 4 bases and J by 1 base. Germline V gene data show CDR1 as WNHNN and CDR2 as SYGVQD (reference sequence). This CDR3 region has 16 residues. The CDR3 loop is CASSAGPGQLQETQYF. In DNA form, the CDR3 reads TGCGCCAGCAGTGCCGGGCCGGGACAGCTCCAAGAGACCCAGTACTTC.

The V and J genes are TRBV9 and TRBJ2-1, with 11 bases lining up with TRBD2. The ends lost 4 bases at V and 8 bases at J; junction bases unmatched: 11. There are 16 residues in the CDR3. Per the germline V gene, CDR1 is SGDLS and CDR2 is YYNGEE. The DNA for the CDR3 is TGTGCCAGCAGCCCCAGGATAGCGGGGGGGTCAGATGAGCAGTTCTTC. Translated: CASSPRIAGGSDEQFF.

The chain combines TRBV27 with TRBJ1-1, with no clear D. Trimming shortened V by 0 bases and J by 1 base, and 6 bases separated the two germline ends. Germline V gene data show CDR1 as MNHEY and CDR2 as SMNVEV (reference sequence). The CDR3 consists of 14 residues. As DNA, the CDR3 is TGTGCCAGCAGTTTATCTGGCAGGAACACTGAAGCTTTCTTT. Residues: CASSLSGRNTEAFF.

The chain combines TRBV6-2 or TRBV6-3 with TRBJ2-2; D is possibly TRBD2 (5 bases). Germline CDR1 MNHEY, CDR2 SVGEGT. The CDR3 spans 16 residues. The V gene lost 5 bases and the J gene lost 3 bases, with 16 bases spanning the gap. The CDR3 DNA sequence: TGTGCCAGCAGTAGCTCCACGGGCGGGTACACCGGGGAGCTGTTTTTT. As protein: CASSSSTGGYTGELFF.